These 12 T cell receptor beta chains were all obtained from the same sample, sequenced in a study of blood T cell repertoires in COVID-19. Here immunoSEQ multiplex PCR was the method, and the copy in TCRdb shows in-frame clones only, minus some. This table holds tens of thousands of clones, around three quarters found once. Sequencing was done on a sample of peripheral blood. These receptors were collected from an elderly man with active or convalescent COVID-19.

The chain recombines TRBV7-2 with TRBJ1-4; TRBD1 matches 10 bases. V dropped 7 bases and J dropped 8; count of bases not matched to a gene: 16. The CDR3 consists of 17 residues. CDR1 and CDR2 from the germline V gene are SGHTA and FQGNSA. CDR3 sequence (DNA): TGTGCCAGCAACCCCGACAGGGGGCGCGGGTTCCGAGAAAAACTGTTTTTT. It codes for CASNPDRGRGFREKLFF.

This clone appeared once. As DNA, the CDR3 is TGTGCCAGCAGCCAAGGTCAGACAGGGGTTGATGGCTACACCTTC. It yields the protein CASSQGQTGVDGYTF. This chain joins TRBV4-2 and TRBJ1-2; 8 positions match TRBD1. This CDR3 contains 15 residues. Germline-derived CDR1 and CDR2 are LGHNA and YNFKEQ. V shed 1 base and J 6 bases; nucleotides not matched to a gene: 7.

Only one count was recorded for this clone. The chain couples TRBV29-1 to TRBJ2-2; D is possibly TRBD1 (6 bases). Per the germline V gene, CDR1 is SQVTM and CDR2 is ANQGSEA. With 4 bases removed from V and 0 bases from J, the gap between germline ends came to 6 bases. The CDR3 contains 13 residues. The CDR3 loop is CSVGTANTGELFF. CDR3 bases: TGCAGCGTTGGGACAGCGAACACCGGGGAGCTGTTTTTT.

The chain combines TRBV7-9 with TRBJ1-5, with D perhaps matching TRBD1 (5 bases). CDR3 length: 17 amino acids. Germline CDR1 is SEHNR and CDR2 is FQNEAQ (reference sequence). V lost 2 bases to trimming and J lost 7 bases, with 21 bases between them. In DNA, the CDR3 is TGTGCCAGCAGCTTATCCAGGGCCGGCATGTTTGGACAGCCCCAGCATTTT. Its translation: CASSLSRAGMFGQPQHF. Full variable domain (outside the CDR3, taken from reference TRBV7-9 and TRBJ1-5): DTGVSQNPRHKITKRGQNVTFRCDPISEHNRLYWYRQTLGQGPEFLTYFQNEAQLEKSRLLSDRFSAERPKGSFSTLEIQRTEQGDSAMYLCASSLSRAGMFGQPQHFGDGTRLSIL.

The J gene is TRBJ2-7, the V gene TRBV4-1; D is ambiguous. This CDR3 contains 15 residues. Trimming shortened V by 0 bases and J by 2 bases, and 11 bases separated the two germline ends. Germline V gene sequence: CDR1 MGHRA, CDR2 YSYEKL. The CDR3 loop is CASSQDHSRTYEQYF. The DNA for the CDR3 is TGCGCCAGCAGCCAAGATCACAGCAGAACCTACGAGCAGTACTTC.

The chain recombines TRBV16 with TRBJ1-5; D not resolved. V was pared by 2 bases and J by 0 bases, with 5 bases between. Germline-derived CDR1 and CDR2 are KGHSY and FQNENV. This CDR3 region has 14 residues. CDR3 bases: TGTGCCAGCAGCCAAGAGGATAGCAATCAGCCCCAGCATTTT. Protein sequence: CASSQEDSNQPQHF.

CDR3 nucleotides: TGTGCCAGCAGCTTAGCTAGCGGGGGGCCGTACGAGCAGTACTTC. This encodes CASSLASGGPYEQYF. V usage is TRBV7-3 and J usage is TRBJ2-7; 11 nucleotides agree with TRBD2. The V gene's germline CDR1 is SGHTA and CDR2 FQGTGA. Trimming cost V 2 bases and J 4 bases; bases outside gene matches: 4. The CDR3 runs 15 residues.

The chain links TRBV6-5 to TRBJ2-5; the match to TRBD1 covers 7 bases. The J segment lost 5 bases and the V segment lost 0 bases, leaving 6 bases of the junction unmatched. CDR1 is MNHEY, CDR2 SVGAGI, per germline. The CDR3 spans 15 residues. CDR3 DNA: TGTGCCAGCAGTTACTCGACAGGGAGTGCGGAGACCCAGTACTTC. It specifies CASSYSTGSAETQYF.

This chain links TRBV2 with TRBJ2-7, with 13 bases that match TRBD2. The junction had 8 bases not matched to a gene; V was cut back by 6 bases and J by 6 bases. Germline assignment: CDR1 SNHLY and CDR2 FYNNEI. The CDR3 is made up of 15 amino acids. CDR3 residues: CASSAGTSGIGEQYF. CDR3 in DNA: TGTGCCAGCAGCGCCGGGACTAGCGGGATTGGCGAGCAGTACTTC.

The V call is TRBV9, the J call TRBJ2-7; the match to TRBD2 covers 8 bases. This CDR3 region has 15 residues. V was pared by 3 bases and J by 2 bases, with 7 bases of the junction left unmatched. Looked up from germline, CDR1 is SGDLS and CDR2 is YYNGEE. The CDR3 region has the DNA TGTGCCAGCAGCGCCGGGGGGGCAGCCCCCTACGAGCAGTACTTC. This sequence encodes CASSAGGAAPYEQYF.

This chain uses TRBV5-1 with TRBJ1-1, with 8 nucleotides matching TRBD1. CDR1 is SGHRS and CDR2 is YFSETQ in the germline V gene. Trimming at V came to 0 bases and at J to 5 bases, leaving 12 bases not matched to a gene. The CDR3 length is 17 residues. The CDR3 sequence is CASSLGTGLSMRTEAFF. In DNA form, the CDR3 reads TGCGCCAGCAGCTTGGGGACAGGGCTCAGTATGAGGACTGAAGCTTTCTTT.

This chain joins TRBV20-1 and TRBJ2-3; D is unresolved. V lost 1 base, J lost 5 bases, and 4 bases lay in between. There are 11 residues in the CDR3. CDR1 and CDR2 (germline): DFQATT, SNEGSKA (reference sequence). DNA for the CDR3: TGCAGTGCTAGAGTCGGAGATACGCAGTATTTT. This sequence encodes CSARVGDTQYF.